The sequence of this T cell receptor (beta chain) was determined in a study of shared clonotypes between healthy human individuals. Study at large: Donors had three CD4 naive, three CD4 memory, two CD8 naive and one CD8 memory plate apiece.

At a deep level, the assay was run. Profiled with immunoSEQ multiplex PCR; TCRdb holds only in-frame clones, not every one. The sample consists of about 1.9 million clones, about 94% of them appearing once. The naive CD8 population came from CD45RO-negative cells selected for CCR7, without terminally differentiated effector memory CD45RA+ cells. Looked up from germline, CDR1 is MDHEN and CDR2 is SYDVKM. The CDR3 has 15 residues. With 5 bases removed from V and 1 base from J, the gap between germline ends came to 11 bases. The chain carries TRBV28 and TRBJ2-2; no reliable D call. Sequencing was done on a sample of naive CD8+ T cells from PBMCs. The clonotype comes from a man aged 18 to 30 in good health. Some clones in this sample may be carry-over from other donors' samples. For the CDR3, the DNA is TGTGCCAGCAGTCCCTCCCGGTGGAACACCGGGGAGCTGTTTTTT. It yields the protein CASSPSRWNTGELFF. The whole variable domain, filled in from reference TRBV28 and TRBJ2-2, reads DVKVTQSSRYLVKRTGEKVFLECVQDMDHENMFWYRQDPGLGLRLIYFSYDVKMKEKGDIPEGYSVSREKKERFSLILESASTNQTSMYLCASSPSRWNTGELFFGEGSRLTVL.